A selection of T cell receptor beta chains follows, all from one sample in a study of cytomegalovirus exposure and HLA in healthy donors. Sequenced by immunoSEQ multiplex PCR; TCRdb stores in-frame clones only, minus some. Of 35,000 to 50,000 clones detected, around 62% appear once; the ten largest clones hold roughly 8.9%. The sequencing sample was made of PBMCs. These receptors all come from a human donor in good health. Both conserved end residues are part of each CDR3. The D gene is left open where the match is weak. Clone size is given for some rows only: seen once, a few or many times, or a class if the clone is expanded.

J | D | V | size | CDR3 | DNA
TRBJ1-2 | TRBD1 | TRBV4-3 | once | CASSEAAGTANYGHTF | TGCGCCAGCAGCGAAGCCGCCGGGACAGCTAACTATGGCCACACCTTC
TRBJ2-7 | . | TRBV5-1 | few | CASSLGGSSYEQYF | TGCGCCAGCAGCTTAGGCGGCAGCTCCTACGAGCAGTACTTC
TRBJ1-4 | . | TRBV2 | once | CASSGDHEKLFF | TGTGCCAGCAGCGGGGATCATGAAAAACTGTTTTTT
TRBJ2-7 | . | TRBV2 | once | CASSEFPAPGVYEQYF | TGTGCCAGCAGTGAGTTCCCAGCACCGGGGGTCTACGAGCAGTACTTC
TRBJ1-2 | . | TRBV6-5 | . | CASSYSRGGGDGYTF | TGTGCCAGCAGTTACTCGAGGGGAGGGGGGGATGGCTACACCTTC
TRBJ2-3 | TRBD2 | TRBV4-3 | . | CASSQDSGGTDTQYF | TGCGCCAGCAGCCAAGACAGCGGGGGGACAGATACGCAGTATTTT
TRBJ1-2 | TRBD1 | TRBV19 | . | CASSPVGQNFYGYTF | TGTGCCAGTAGTCCGGTGGGACAGAACTTCTATGGCTACACCTTC
TRBJ1-5 | . | TRBV6-5 | . | CASSPRGGNVRPQHF | TGTGCCAGCAGTCCCCGAGGAGGTAACGTTCGGCCCCAGCATTTT
TRBJ2-2 | TRBD2 | TRBV4-1 | . | CASSQGPGLAGDGTGELFF | TGCGCCAGCAGCCAAGGGCCCGGACTAGCGGGGGATGGCACCGGGGAGCTGTTTTTT
TRBJ1-1 | . | TRBV5-1 | few | CASSKDTPGTEAFF | TGCGCCAGCAGCAAAGACACTCCAGGCACTGAAGCTTTCTTT
TRBJ1-6 | TRBD1 | TRBV14 | . | CASSLTRQGHSPLHF | TGTGCCAGCAGCCTAACTCGACAGGGCCATTCACCCCTCCACTTT
TRBJ1-2 | . | TRBV6-1 | few | CASSEGRGSGYTF | TGTGCCAGCAGTGAAGGTCGGGGTTCTGGCTACACCTTC
TRBJ2-4 | . | TRBV12-2 | . | CASRSYPRDRNIQYF | TGTGCAAGTCGCTCATACCCCCGGGACAGAAACATTCAGTACTTC
TRBJ1-2 | . | TRBV6-7 | . | CASSYPGGAANF | TGTGCCAGCAGTTACCCCGGGGGGGCTGCCAACTTC
TRBJ1-1 | TRBD1 | TRBV5-1 | few | CASSLARGQGRRRETEAFF | TGCGCCAGCAGCTTGGCGCGCGGACAGGGGAGGAGGAGGGAAACTGAAGCTTTCTTT
TRBJ2-5 | TRBD1 | TRBV7-8 | . | CASSLGRTGRETQYF | TGTGCCAGCAGCTTAGGACGGACAGGGAGAGAGACCCAGTACTTC
TRBJ2-5 | TRBD1 | TRBV30 | . | CAWTGGETQYF | TGTGCCTGGACAGGGGGAGAGACCCAGTACTTC
TRBJ1-1 | . | TRBV19 | . | CASSGQGSVNTEAFF | TGTGCCAGTAGTGGTCAGGGATCGGTGAACACTGAAGCTTTCTTT
TRBJ1-6 | TRBD1 | TRBV18 | . | CASSPRGGGISPLHF | TGTGCCAGCTCACCCCGCGGAGGGGGCATTTCACCCCTCCACTTT
TRBJ1-2 | TRBD1 | TRBV30 | . | CACEGDRGPTGYTF | TGTGCCTGTGAGGGGGACAGAGGCCCTACTGGCTACACCTTC
TRBJ1-5 | . | TRBV7-8 | few | CASSSLDRGQPQHF | TGTGCCAGCAGCTCCCTAGACAGAGGACAGCCCCAGCATTTT
TRBJ2-5 | . | TRBV5-4 | . | CASSFRLETQYF | TGTGCCAGCAGCTTCCGGTTAGAGACCCAGTACTTC
TRBJ1-2 | . | TRBV2 | . | CASRHRQELYYGYTF | TGTGCCAGCAGGCATCGACAGGAACTGTACTATGGCTACACCTTC
TRBJ1-2 | . | TRBV25-1 | few | CASNGVTGPRGYTF | TGTGCCAGCAACGGAGTTACAGGGCCTCGTGGCTACACCTTC
TRBJ1-5 | TRBD1 | TRBV6-5 | few | CASRGQGSNQPQHF | TGTGCCAGCCGGGGACAGGGCAGCAATCAGCCCCAGCATTTT
TRBJ2-7 | TRBD1 | TRBV7-2 | . | CASSPTRTGSEQYF | TGTGCCAGCAGCCCAACCCGGACAGGGAGCGAGCAGTACTTC
TRBJ2-3 | . | TRBV5-1 | . | CASTYRGAESDTQYF | TGCGCCAGCACCTACCGGGGGGCCGAATCAGATACGCAGTATTTT
TRBJ1-6 | . | TRBV5-1 | . | CASSQDSPPLHF | TGCGCCAGCAGCCAGGACAGTCCACCCCTCCACTTT
TRBJ2-3 | . | TRBV29-1 | . | CSVGQDTQYF | TGCAGCGTGGGGCAAGATACGCAGTATTTT
TRBJ2-3 | . | TRBV7-2 | . | CASSLRGGAQYF | TGTGCCAGCAGCCTTCGGGGAGGCGCGCAGTATTTT
TRBJ1-1 | TRBD1 | TRBV6-5 | few | CASSRTGSTEAFF | TGTGCCAGCAGTCGGACAGGGAGTACTGAAGCTTTCTTT
TRBJ2-3 | TRBD1 | TRBV4-1 | . | CASSQLPGQGGTDTQYF | TGCGCCAGCAGCCAACTCCCCGGACAGGGGGGTACAGATACGCAGTATTTT
TRBJ1-1 | . | TRBV2 | few | CASQGLNRVTEAFF | TGTGCCAGTCAGGGTTTAAACAGGGTTACTGAAGCTTTCTTT
TRBJ2-5 | . | TRBV5-6 | . | CASSPSVLQTQYF | TGTGCCAGCAGCCCTTCGGTCCTTCAGACCCAGTACTTC
TRBJ2-1 | TRBD1 | TRBV6-4 | . | CASSRDSGRSYNEQFF | TGTGCCAGCAGTAGGGACAGCGGACGGTCCTACAATGAGCAGTTCTTC
TRBJ1-6 | . | TRBV6-5 | . | CASSFERGPLHF | TGTGCCAGCAGTTTTGAGAGAGGACCCCTCCACTTT
TRBJ2-3 | . | TRBV5-1 | . | CASSLSGDTQYF | TGCGCCAGCAGCTTGTCCGGGGATACGCAGTATTTT
TRBJ2-5 | TRBD1 | TRBV30 | . | CAWGPGQIPETQYF | TGTGCCTGGGGTCCGGGACAGATCCCGGAGACCCAGTACTTC
TRBJ1-1 | . | TRBV2 | few | CASSELRAGDKAFF | TGTGCCAGCAGTGAACTTCGCGCAGGGGATAAAGCTTTCTTT
TRBJ2-2 | TRBD1 | TRBV5-1 | . | CASADRANTGELFF | TGCGCCAGCGCGGACAGGGCAAACACCGGGGAGCTGTTTTTT
TRBJ2-1 | . | TRBV10-3 | . | CAISRGNEQFF | TGTGCCATCAGCCGGGGCAATGAGCAGTTCTTC
TRBJ2-7 | TRBD2 | TRBV2 | . | CASSRLAREQYF | TGTGCCAGCAGTAGACTAGCGCGGGAGCAGTACTTC
TRBJ2-1 | TRBD1 | TRBV5-6 | few | CASSLAGRGTDNEQFF | TGTGCCAGCAGCTTGGCGGGCAGGGGGACCGACAATGAGCAGTTCTTC
TRBJ1-4 | . | TRBV9 | . | CASSARQTTNEKLFF | TGTGCCAGCAGCGCAAGACAGACAACTAATGAAAAACTGTTTTTT
TRBJ2-5 | . | TRBV18 | . | CASSPLGGRIEGTQYF | TGTGCCAGCTCACCACTTGGTGGGAGGATCGAAGGGACCCAGTACTTC
TRBJ2-5 | . | TRBV27 | . | CASSLLGGEETQYF | TGTGCCAGCAGTCTACTTGGCGGGGAAGAGACCCAGTACTTC
TRBJ2-2 | TRBD2 | TRBV7-7 | . | CASSPLGLGGTNTGELFF | TGTGCTAGCAGCCCCCTTGGACTCGGGGGGACGAACACCGGGGAGCTGTTTTTT
TRBJ1-3 | . | TRBV7-2 | . | CASSSKRNTIYF | TGTGCCAGCAGCTCCAAGCGAAACACCATATATTTT
TRBJ1-5 | . | TRBV2 | . | CARGGPNQPQHF | TGTGCCAGGGGAGGCCCCAATCAGCCCCAGCATTTT
TRBJ1-2 | TRBD1 | TRBV5-1 | once | CASRLGGAGYGYTF | TGCGCCAGCAGGCTAGGGGGCGCGGGCTATGGCTACACCTTC
TRBJ2-7 | TRBD1 | TRBV7-8 | few | CASSPGTGTYEQYF | TGTGCCAGCAGCCCCGGGACAGGGACCTACGAGCAGTACTTC
TRBJ1-4 | . | TRBV7-9 | . | CASSLGVALGTNEKLFF | TGTGCCAGCAGCTTAGGGGTGGCCCTAGGAACTAATGAAAAACTGTTTTTT
TRBJ1-4 | TRBD1 | TRBV5-4 | few | CASSMPGQGSEKLFF | TGTGCCAGCAGCATGCCGGGACAGGGATCTGAAAAACTGTTTTTT
TRBJ2-3 | . | TRBV10-1 | . | CATRRGIEDTQYF | TGCGCCACCCGCCGGGGAATAGAGGATACGCAGTATTTT
TRBJ1-6 | . | TRBV9 | once | CASSEGGYSPLHF | TGTGCCAGCAGCGAAGGGGGTTACTCACCCCTCCACTTT